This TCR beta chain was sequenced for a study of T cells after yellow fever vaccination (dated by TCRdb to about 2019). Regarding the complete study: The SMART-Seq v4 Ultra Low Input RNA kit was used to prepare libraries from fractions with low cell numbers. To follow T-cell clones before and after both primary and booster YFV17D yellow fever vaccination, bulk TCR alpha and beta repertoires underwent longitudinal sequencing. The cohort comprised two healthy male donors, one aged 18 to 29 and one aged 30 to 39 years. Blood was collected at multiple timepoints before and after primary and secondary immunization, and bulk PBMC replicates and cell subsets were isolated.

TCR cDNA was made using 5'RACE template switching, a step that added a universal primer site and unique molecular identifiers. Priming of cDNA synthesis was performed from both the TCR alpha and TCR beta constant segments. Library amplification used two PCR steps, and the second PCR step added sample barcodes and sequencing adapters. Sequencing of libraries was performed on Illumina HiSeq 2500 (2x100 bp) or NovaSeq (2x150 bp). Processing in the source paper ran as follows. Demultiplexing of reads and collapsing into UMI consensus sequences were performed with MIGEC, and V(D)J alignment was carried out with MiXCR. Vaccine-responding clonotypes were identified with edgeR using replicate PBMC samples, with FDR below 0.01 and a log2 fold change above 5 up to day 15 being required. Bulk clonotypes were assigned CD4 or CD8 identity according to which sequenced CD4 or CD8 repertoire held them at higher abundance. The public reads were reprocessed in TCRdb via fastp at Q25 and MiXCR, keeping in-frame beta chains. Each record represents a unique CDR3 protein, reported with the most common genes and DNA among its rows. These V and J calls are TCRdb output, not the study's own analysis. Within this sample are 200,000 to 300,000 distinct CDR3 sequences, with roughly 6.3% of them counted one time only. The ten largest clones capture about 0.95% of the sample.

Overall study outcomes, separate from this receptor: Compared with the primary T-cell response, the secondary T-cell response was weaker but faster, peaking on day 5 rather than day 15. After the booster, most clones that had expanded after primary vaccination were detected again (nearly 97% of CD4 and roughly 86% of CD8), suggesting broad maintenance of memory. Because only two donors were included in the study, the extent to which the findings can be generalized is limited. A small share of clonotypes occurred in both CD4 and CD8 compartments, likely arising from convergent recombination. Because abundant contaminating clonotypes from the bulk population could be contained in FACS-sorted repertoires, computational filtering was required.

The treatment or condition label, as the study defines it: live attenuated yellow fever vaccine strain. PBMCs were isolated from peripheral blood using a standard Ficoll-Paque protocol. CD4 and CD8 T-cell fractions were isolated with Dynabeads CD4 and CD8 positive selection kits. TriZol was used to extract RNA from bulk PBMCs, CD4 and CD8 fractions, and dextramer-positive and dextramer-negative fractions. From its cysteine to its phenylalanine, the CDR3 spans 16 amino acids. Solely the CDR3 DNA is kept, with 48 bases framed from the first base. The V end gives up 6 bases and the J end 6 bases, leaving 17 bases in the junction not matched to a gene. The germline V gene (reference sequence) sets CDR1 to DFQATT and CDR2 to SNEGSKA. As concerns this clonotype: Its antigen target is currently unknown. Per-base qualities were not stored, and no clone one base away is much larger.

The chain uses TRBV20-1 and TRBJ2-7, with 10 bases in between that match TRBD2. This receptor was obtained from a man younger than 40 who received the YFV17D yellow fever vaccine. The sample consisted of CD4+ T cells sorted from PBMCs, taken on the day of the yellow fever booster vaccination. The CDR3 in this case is CSAPTASGGGALEQYF. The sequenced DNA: TGCAGTGCCCCGACGGCTAGCGGGGGAGGGGCGCTCGAGCAGTACTTC.